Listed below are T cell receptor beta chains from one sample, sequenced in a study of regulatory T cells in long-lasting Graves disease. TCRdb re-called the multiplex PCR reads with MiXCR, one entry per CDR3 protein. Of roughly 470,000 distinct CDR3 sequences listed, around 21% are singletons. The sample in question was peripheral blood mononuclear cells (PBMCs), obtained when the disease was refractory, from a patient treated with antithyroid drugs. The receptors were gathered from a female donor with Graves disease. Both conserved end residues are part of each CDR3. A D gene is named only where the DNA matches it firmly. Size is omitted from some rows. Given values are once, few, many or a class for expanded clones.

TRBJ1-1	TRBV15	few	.	CATSREDTEAFF	TGTGCCACCAGCAGAGAAGACACTGAAGCTTTCTTT
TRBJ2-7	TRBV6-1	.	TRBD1	CASRRQGKDEQYF	TGTGCCAGCAGGAGACAGGGGAAGGACGAGCAGTACTTC
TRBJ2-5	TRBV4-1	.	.	CASSHVRETQYF	TGCGCCAGCAGCCATGTGAGGGAGACCCAGTACTTC
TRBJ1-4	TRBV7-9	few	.	CASSLGDDEKLFF	TGTGCCAGCAGCCTCGGAGATGATGAAAAACTGTTTTTT
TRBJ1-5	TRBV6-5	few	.	CASSYQARASGQPQHF	TGTGCCAGCAGTTACCAGGCAAGAGCGTCGGGCCAGCCCCAGCATTTT
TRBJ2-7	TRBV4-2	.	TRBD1	CASSQPGTVYEQYF	TGTGCCAGCAGCCAGCCCGGGACAGTCTACGAGCAGTACTTC
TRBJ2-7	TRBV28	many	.	CASSADISEQYF	TGTGCCAGCAGTGCTGATATTTCCGAGCAGTACTTC
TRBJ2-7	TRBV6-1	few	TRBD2	CASRRTLAGGLYEQYF	TGTGCCAGCAGAAGAACGTTGGCGGGAGGCCTCTACGAGCAGTACTTC
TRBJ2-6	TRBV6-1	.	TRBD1	CASSEFGDRGLGGANVLTF	TGTGCCAGCAGTGAATTCGGGGACAGGGGTCTTGGAGGGGCCAACGTCCTGACTTTC
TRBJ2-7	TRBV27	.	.	CASSFIGGPYEQYF	TGTGCCAGCAGTTTTATAGGGGGTCCTTACGAGCAGTACTTC
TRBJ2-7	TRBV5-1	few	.	CASSPRTEAYEQYF	TGCGCCAGCAGCCCCCGGACGGAAGCCTACGAGCAGTACTTC
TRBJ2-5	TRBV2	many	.	CASSENFGGAGETQYF	TGTGCCAGCAGTGAAAATTTTGGGGGCGCGGGAGAGACCCAGTACTTC
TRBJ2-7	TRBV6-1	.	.	CASSEGTRHEQYF	TGTGCCAGCAGTGAAGGGACGCGCCACGAGCAGTACTTC
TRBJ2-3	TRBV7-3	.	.	CASSPTGGEGDTQYF	TGTGCCAGCAGCCCCACGGGCGGGGAAGGGGATACGCAGTATTTT
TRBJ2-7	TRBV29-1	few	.	CSAETDGVEQYF	TGCAGCGCCGAAACGGATGGGGTCGAGCAGTACTTC
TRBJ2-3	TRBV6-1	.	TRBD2	CASTRGLAETDTQYF	TGTGCCAGCACCAGGGGACTAGCGGAGACAGATACGCAGTATTTT
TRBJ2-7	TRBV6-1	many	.	CASSLFLYEQYF	TGTGCCAGCAGTCTATTTCTGTATGAGCAGTACTTC
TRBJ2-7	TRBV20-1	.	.	CSANPRTAYEQYF	TGCAGTGCCAACCCCCGAACAGCTTACGAGCAGTACTTC
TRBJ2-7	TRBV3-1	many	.	CASSQDSSVEEQYF	TGTGCCAGCAGCCAAGATTCTAGCGTGGAAGAGCAGTACTTC
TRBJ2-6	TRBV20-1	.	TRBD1	CSARAPGGAGANVLTF	TGCAGTGCTAGAGCGCCAGGGGGAGCCGGGGCCAACGTCCTGACTTTC
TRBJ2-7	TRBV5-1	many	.	CASSRTVSYEQYF	TGCGCCAGCAGCAGGACAGTCAGCTACGAGCAGTACTTC
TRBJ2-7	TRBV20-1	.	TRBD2	CSATLGLATPEQYF	TGCAGTGCTACCCTGGGACTAGCGACCCCCGAGCAGTACTTC
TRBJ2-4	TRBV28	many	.	CASSLVPGAKNIQYF	TGTGCCAGCAGTTTGGTACCCGGGGCCAAAAACATTCAGTACTTC
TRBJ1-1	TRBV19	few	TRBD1	CASSIGGGGTEAFF	TGTGCCAGTAGTATAGGAGGGGGCGGCACTGAAGCTTTCTTT
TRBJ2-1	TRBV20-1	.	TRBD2	CSQRGGSSYNEQFF	TGCAGCCAAAGGGGCGGGAGCTCCTACAATGAGCAGTTCTTC
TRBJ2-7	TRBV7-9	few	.	CASSLDGLAREQYF	TGTGCCAGCAGCTTAGACGGGCTAGCACGGGAGCAGTACTTC
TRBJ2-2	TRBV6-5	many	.	CASSFRRTNTGELFF	TGTGCCAGCAGTTTTAGGAGGACGAACACCGGGGAGCTGTTTTTT
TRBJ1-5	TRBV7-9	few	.	CASSLGDTFNQPQHF	TGTGCCAGCAGCTTAGGAGACACCTTCAATCAGCCCCAGCATTTT
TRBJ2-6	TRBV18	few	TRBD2	CASSPTYSGGFSGANVLTF	TGTGCCAGCTCACCGACCTATAGCGGGGGGTTCTCTGGGGCCAACGTCCTGACTTTC
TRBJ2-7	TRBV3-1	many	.	CASSQDLPGIYEQYF	TGTGCCAGCAGCCAAGATCTCCCCGGGATTTACGAGCAGTACTTC
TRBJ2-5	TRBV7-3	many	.	CASSTGRQSPETQYF	TGTGCCAGCAGCACCGGGAGACAGTCTCCAGAGACCCAGTACTTC
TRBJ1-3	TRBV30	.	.	CAWGGVRGGNTIYF	TGTGCCTGGGGAGGGGTCAGGGGAGGAAACACCATATATTTT
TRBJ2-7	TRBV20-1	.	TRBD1	CSANRDREVSYEQYF	TGCAGTGCTAATAGGGACAGGGAGGTCTCCTACGAGCAGTACTTC
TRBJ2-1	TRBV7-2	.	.	CACSSSSVGPYNEQFF	TGTGCCTGCAGCTCTTCGTCCGTAGGTCCGTACAATGAGCAGTTCTTC
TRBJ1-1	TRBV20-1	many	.	CSARDTLHTEAFF	TGCAGTGCTAGAGACACCCTCCACACTGAAGCTTTCTTT